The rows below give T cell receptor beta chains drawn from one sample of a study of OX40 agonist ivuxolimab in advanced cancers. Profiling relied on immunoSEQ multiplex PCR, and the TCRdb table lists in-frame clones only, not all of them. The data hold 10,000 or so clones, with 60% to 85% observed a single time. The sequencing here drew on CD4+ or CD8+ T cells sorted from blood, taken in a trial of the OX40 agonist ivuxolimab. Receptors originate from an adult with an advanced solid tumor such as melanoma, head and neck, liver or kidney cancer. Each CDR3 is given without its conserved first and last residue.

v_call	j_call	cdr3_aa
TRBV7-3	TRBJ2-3	ASSLTAGGMSTDTQY
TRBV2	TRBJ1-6	ASAGNSPLH
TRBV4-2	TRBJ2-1	ASSYRGSNNEQF
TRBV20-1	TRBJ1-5	SARESVPQH
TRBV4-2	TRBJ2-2	ASSPGRGELF
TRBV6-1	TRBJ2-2	ASSELRGSGELF
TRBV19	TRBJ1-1	ASSIEHNMNTEAF
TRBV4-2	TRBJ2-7	ASSFSGTLYEQY
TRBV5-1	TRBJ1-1	ASSYDRALNTEAF
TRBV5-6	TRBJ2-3	ASSLARTQY
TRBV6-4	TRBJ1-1	ASSDSINTEAF
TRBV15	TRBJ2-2	ATSSPFGEVGTGELF
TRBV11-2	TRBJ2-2	ASSLGGWTGELF
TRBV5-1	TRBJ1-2	ASSLVPGQGANYGYT
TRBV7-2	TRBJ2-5	ASSRGWGETQY
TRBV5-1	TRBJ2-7	ASSLGGSTYEQY
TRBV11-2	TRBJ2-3	ASSRPRVAQRGWDTQY
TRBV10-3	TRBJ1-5	AISGSGTDDSNQPQH
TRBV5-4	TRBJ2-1	ASSRAANEQF
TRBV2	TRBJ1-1	ASATGANPEAF
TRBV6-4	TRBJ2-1	ASSEGLAENNEQF
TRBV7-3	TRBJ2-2	ASSFPSGRAGTGELF
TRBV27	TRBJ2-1	ASSLSGGAYNEQF
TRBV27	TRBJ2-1	ASSFRDNENEQF
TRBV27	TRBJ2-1	ASSLDPGSYNEQF
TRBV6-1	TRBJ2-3	ASSEEHERTDTQY
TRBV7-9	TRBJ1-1	ASSSSGNTEAF
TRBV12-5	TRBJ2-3	ASGYLAGGTDTQY
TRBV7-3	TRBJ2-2	ASSSSLAAGYSGELF
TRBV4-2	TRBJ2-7	ASSQDLGQAYEQY